This T cell receptor (beta chain) was identified during a study of regulatory T cells in long-lasting Graves disease. This clonotype was counted at least ten times. This CDR3 has 15 amino acids. Trimming left V 5 bases short and J 4 bases short, with 17 bases between. CDR1 and CDR2 from the germline V gene are SEHNR and FQNEAQ (reference sequence). iRepertoire HTBI primers and Arm-PCR of CDR3 regions built TCR beta libraries. TCRdb independently ran MiXCR on the multiplex PCR reads; one entry per CDR3 protein. This table holds hundreds of thousands of distinct CDR3 sequences, around 30% found once. The time point: persistent/refractory GD, antithyroid drugs over 5 years with positive TRAb. The TCR library used RNA extracted from PBMCs.

The source of this sequence is a female donor with Graves disease. The rearrangement links TRBV7-9 to TRBJ1-2, with D possibly TRBD1 on 6 matching bases. The material sequenced was peripheral blood mononuclear cells (PBMCs), taken when the disease was refractory, from a patient treated with antithyroid drugs. Here the CDR3 DNA reads TGTGCCAGCAGCCCACCGGGACAACTTACCTATGGCTACACCTTC. Its translation: CASSPPGQLTYGYTF.